Presented here are 6 T cell receptor beta chains from one specimen sequenced in a study of sequential checkpoint blockade in melanoma. As for treatment: randomized to nivolumab then ipilimumab (arm A) or the reverse (arm B). This table comes from immunoSEQ multiplex PCR, and its TCRdb copy is limited to in-frame clones, with some not included. The sample contains about 32,000 clones, 82% of which appear only once. This sample comprised CD8+ T cells sorted from blood (inferred from file names), obtained from a patient given nivolumab and ipilimumab in sequence. These receptors originate from a human donor with melanoma.

The V gene is TRBV6-5, the J gene TRBJ1-2, with D possibly TRBD1 on 5 matching bases. Germline V gene lookup returns CDR1 MNHEY and CDR2 SVGAGI. The CDR3 contains 13 residues. Trimming removed 10 bases from V and 2 bases from J, with 14 bases in between. In DNA form, the CDR3 reads TGTGCCACGGTGGGGCGCTTGAACTATGGCTACACCTTC. Its translation: CATVGRLNYGYTF.

The chain uses TRBV20-1 and TRBJ2-2; D not certain. The CDR3 consists of 11 residues. CDR1 and CDR2 (germline): DFQATT, SNEGSKA (reference sequence). V dropped 5 bases and J dropped 1 base, with 2 bases sitting between them. The CDR3: CSALNTGELFF. The CDR3 region has the DNA TGCAGTGCTCTGAACACCGGGGAGCTGTTTTTT.

V gene TRBV14 combines with J gene TRBJ2-1; 9 bases fit TRBD2. After removal of 3 bases from V and 7 bases from J, the junction contained 10 bases not matched to a gene. Germline CDR1 and CDR2: SGHDN and FVKESK. This CDR3 region has 16 residues. The CDR3 loop reads CASSQWEREDGNEQFF. In DNA form, the CDR3 reads TGTGCCAGCAGCCAGTGGGAGCGGGAGGACGGAAATGAGCAGTTCTTC.

The chain links TRBV2 to TRBJ1-1; perhaps TRBD1 as D (6 bases). The CDR3 covers 15 residues. Trimming took 3 bases from V and 0 from J, leaving 11 bases between them. CDR1 is SNHLY and CDR2 is FYNNEI in the germline V gene. This chain's CDR3 is CASSDLQGMNTEAFF. The CDR3, as DNA: TGTGCCAGCAGTGATTTACAGGGTATGAACACTGAAGCTTTCTTT.

The rearrangement links TRBV7-9 to TRBJ2-1, with 12 bases matching TRBD2. The CDR3 is 16 residues long. Germline values: CDR1 SEHNR, CDR2 FQNEAQ (reference sequence). The V and J ends lost 5 bases and 6 bases, in that order; junction bases with no gene match: 8. For the CDR3, the DNA is TGTGCCAGCAGCGCCCGGACTAGCGGGAATTCCAATGAGCAGTTCTTC. The encoded protein is CASSARTSGNSNEQFF.

This clone has more than one count but fewer than ten. The chain is built from TRBV7-9 and TRBJ1-2; TRBD1 matches at 7 bases. V shed 6 bases and J 4 bases; nucleotides not matched to a gene: 5. CDR1 SEHNR and CDR2 FQNEAQ come from the germline V gene (reference sequence). This CDR3 comprises 13 residues. The CDR3: CASSNGQAYGYTF. CDR3 nucleotide sequence: TGTGCCAGCAGTAACGGACAGGCCTATGGCTACACCTTC.